The source of this T cell receptor beta chain is a study of neurological immune-mediated disorders. Findings of the study overall: It was HTLV-1-associated myelopathy that showed the most TCR clonal expansion, while multiple sclerosis showed the least, falling below healthy controls.

The CDR3 runs to 12 residues. Trimming shortened V by 6 bases and J by 10 bases, and 13 bases separated the two germline ends. In germline, CDR1 is ENHRY, CDR2 SYGVKD. 2 million unsorted PBMCs were stored in RNAlater at -80 °C before RNA extraction. The cDNA was generated by 5'RACE with 10-nucleotide random UMIs. From 15-18 subjects, each sequencing run yielded over 190 million TCR-beta sequences. TCRdb recomputed calls from the 5' RACE reads with MiXCR, one row per CDR3 protein. The sample has around 64,000 distinct CDR3 sequences, more than 3% seen once. This clonotype came up many times. What it binds is not known.

The TCR comes from a woman aged 50 to 65 with multiple sclerosis. What was sequenced was PBMCs. V and J are TRBV10-3 and TRBJ2-1; TRBD2 might be the D (6 bases). The CDR3 DNA follows: TGTGCCATCAGGACGGGACTTTGGGAGCAGTTCTTC. As protein: CAIRTGLWEQFF.